This TCR beta chain was profiled in a study of Graves' ophthalmopathy and Graves' hyperthyroidism. V was pared by 6 bases and J by 9 bases, with 12 bases between. CDR3 size: 13 residues. RNA transcripts were the source from which TCR beta CDR3 regions were amplified. Second-round multiplex PCR came after a first-round RT-PCR that employed HTBI primers. TCRdb reanalysed the multiplex PCR reads using MiXCR and keeps one entry per CDR3 protein. Of 350,000 to 450,000 distinct CDR3 sequences in the sample, 18% are singletons; the top ten hold roughly 1.6%. Findings and caveats of the study: The model reached about 66% sensitivity and about 72% specificity for predicting ophthalmopathy progression.

For donors with ophthalmopathy, the disease showed moderate-to-severe activity, reached CAS ≥3 and NOSPECS ≥4, and had lasted under 3 months. This clonotype was recorded at least ten times. Antigen unknown. The sequencing sample was made of peripheral blood. The clonotype originates from a woman aged 18-35 years with Graves' ophthalmopathy. The V gene is TRBV12-3 or TRBV12-4, the J gene TRBJ1-6; maybe TRBD1 (6 bases). This CDR3 is CASRAGAASPLHF. CDR3 coding DNA: TGTGCCAGCAGGGCAGGGGCAGCTTCACCCCTCCACTTT.